A single T cell receptor (beta chain) is shown here with its context. Its antigen is not known. This CDR3 has 14 amino acids. The V and J ends lost 7 bases and 2 bases respectively, with 12 bases between them. Germline CDR1 reads MDHEN; CDR2 reads SYDVKM. PCR was performed using 60 Vbeta and 13 Jbeta primers. Clones were read by immunoSEQ multiplex PCR, and TCRdb kept only the in-frame ones, dropping some. The sample shows over 100,000 clones, about 60% of them seen only once. This sample was taken from a study of cytomegalovirus exposure and HLA in healthy donors. General observations from the study: Follow-up analysis seemed to connect common viral pathogens with several of the most significant clusters identified. Reportedly, fewer N-insertions than the approximately 700-donor mean appeared in an Asian-associated ancestry cluster in a later analysis.

The clonotype comes from a human donor in good health. The sample was PBMCs. The chain has TRBV28 and TRBJ1-5; D gene unclear. For the CDR3, the DNA is TGTGCCAGCAAAATCTCACAGCGCAATCAGCCCCAGCATTTT. It yields the protein CASKISQRNQPQHF.